What follows are 22 T cell receptor beta chains derived from one specimen sequenced in a study of T cell responses to AZD1222 COVID-19 vaccine. The protocol was immunoSEQ multiplex PCR, while the TCRdb copy is restricted to in-frame clones and leaves out a portion. The sample has roughly 100,000 clones; about four fifths are singletons. The starting material was peripheral blood, obtained on day 0 of AZD1222 vaccination. These receptors came from an adult in good health.

The V gene is TRBV13, the J gene TRBJ2-1, with D hard to call. This CDR3 is 13 amino acids long. V lost 8 bases and J lost 5, with 13 bases in between. Germline CDR1 reads PRHDT; CDR2 reads FYEKMQ (reference sequence). The CDR3 protein is CASGLRANNEQFF. In nucleotides, the CDR3 is TGTGCCAGCGGCCTACGAGCGAACAATGAGCAGTTCTTC.

This clone was recorded only once. J is TRBJ1-2 and V is TRBV5-4, with a possible D match to TRBD1 (6 bases). There are 16 residues in the CDR3. The V gene's germline CDR1 is SGHNT and CDR2 YYREEE (reference sequence). Trimming took 4 bases from V and 3 from J, leaving 19 bases between them. CDR3 DNA sequence: TGTGCCAGCAGCCTCCCTACGGGGGGCGGTGACTATGGCTACACCTTC. Its translation: CASSLPTGGGDYGYTF. The whole variable domain, remainder taken from reference TRBV5-4 and TRBJ1-2, is ETGVTQSPTHLIKTRGQQVTLRCSSQSGHNTVSWYQQALGQGPQFIFQYYREEENGRGNFPPRFSGLQFPNYSSELNVNALELDDSALYLCASSLPTGGGDYGYTFGSGTRLTVV.

V usage is TRBV10-1 and J usage is TRBJ1-1; D is unclear. Germline V lookup: CDR1 WNHNN, CDR2 SYGVQD (reference sequence). V lost 6 bases and J lost 0, with 8 bases in between. The CDR3 runs to 13 residues. This CDR3 reads CASRQSLNTEAFF. The CDR3 nucleotides read TGCGCCAGCAGACAGAGCCTGAACACTGAAGCTTTCTTT.

V is TRBV5-1 and J is TRBJ2-1; 7 nucleotides align to TRBD1. Germline CDR1 SGHRS, CDR2 YFSETQ. CDR3 length equals 14 residues. The V gene end was trimmed by 5 bases and the J gene end by 4 bases; junction bases not matched to a gene: 6. CDR3 nucleotide sequence: TGCGCCAGCAGTCATGGACAGGTGTACAATGAGCAGTTCTTC. It translates to CASSHGQVYNEQFF.

This sequence joins TRBV27 and TRBJ2-3; either TRBD1 or TRBD2 may supply D (6 bases each). This CDR3 is built from 16 residues. The germline CDR1 and CDR2 sequences are MNHEY and SMNVEV (reference sequence). V was clipped by 2 bases and J by 2 bases, with 14 bases between them. The CDR3 region is CASSLTGGGLTDTQYF. The CDR3 nucleotides are TGTGCCAGCAGTTTAACCGGGGGCGGGCTCACAGATACGCAGTATTTT.

This sequence joins TRBV7-2 and TRBJ2-3; D possibly uses TRBD1 or TRBD2 (5 bases each). V lost 4 bases and J 4 bases, leaving 15 bases between the germline ends. Germline V gene sequence: CDR1 SGHTA, CDR2 FQGNSA. This CDR3 has 15 amino acids. The CDR3 here is CASSSGTFGADTQYF. The CDR3, as DNA: TGTGCCAGCAGCTCCGGGACCTTTGGGGCAGATACGCAGTATTTT.

The chain employs TRBV30 and TRBJ2-5; no definite D call. Between the trimmed V and J ends, which lost 1 base and 2 bases, there was a span of 23 bases. CDR1 is GTSNPN, CDR2 SVGIG, per germline (reference sequence). The CDR3 has 18 amino acids. CDR3 sequence: CAWSGLGSQRSFQETQYF. CDR3 DNA: TGTGCCTGGAGTGGGCTGGGCAGCCAGAGGAGCTTTCAAGAGACCCAGTACTTC.

In its sample, this clone was seen once. The rearrangement uses TRBV3-1 (or the pseudogene TRBV3-2) and TRBJ1-1; 7 bases fit TRBD1. The CDR3 has 14 residues. The junction had 2 bases not matched to a gene; V was cut back by 3 bases and J by 1 base. Per germline, CDR1 LGHDT and CDR2 YNNKEL (reference sequence). The CDR3 sequence: CASSQGQPNTEAFF. The CDR3 DNA is TGTGCCAGCAGCCAGGGACAGCCGAACACTGAAGCTTTCTTT.

This clone was seen only once. J is TRBJ1-1 and V is TRBV28; TRBD1 is a possible D gene (5 bases). The CDR3 extends over 13 amino acids. Germline V gene lookup returns CDR1 MDHEN and CDR2 SYDVKM. Trimming cost V 10 bases and J 0 bases, with 12 bases left between them. CDR3 protein: CANSGSMNTEAFF. The DNA for the CDR3 is TGTGCCAACTCAGGGTCCATGAACACTGAAGCTTTCTTT.

The rearrangement uses TRBV6-5 and TRBJ2-7; 7 bases match TRBD2. V was clipped by 3 bases and J by 7 bases; unmatched bases: 3. Germline loops: CDR1 MNHEY, CDR2 SVGAGI. This CDR3 contains 12 residues. Written as DNA, the CDR3 is TGTGCCAGCAGTTATCACGGGAGGGAGCAGTACTTC. Its translation: CASSYHGREQYF.

This clone appeared a single time. The chain's CDR3 is CSASRGGINNEQFF. As DNA, the CDR3 is TGCAGTGCTAGTCGGGGAGGGATCAACAATGAGCAGTTCTTC. The V call is TRBV20-1, the J call TRBJ2-1, with 7 bases fitting TRBD2. This CDR3 comprises 14 residues. The ends lost 3 bases at V and 5 bases at J; junction bases unmatched: 7. Germline CDR1 reads DFQATT; CDR2 reads SNEGSKA (reference sequence).

This chain joins TRBV9 and TRBJ2-1, with D unclear. This CDR3 comprises 13 residues. Looked up from germline, CDR1 is SGDLS and CDR2 is YYNGEE. V dropped 0 bases and J dropped 10 bases, with 11 bases sitting between them. CDR3 coding DNA: TGTGCCAGCAGCGTAGATGGCTTACAAGAGCAGTTCTTC. Translated, it gives CASSVDGLQEQFF.

The J gene is TRBJ1-4, the V gene TRBV15, with no clear D. This CDR3 is 15 amino acids long. Germline V gene sequence: CDR1 LNHNV, CDR2 YYDKDF (reference sequence). Trimming left V 0 bases short and J 4 bases short, with 9 bases between. CDR3 nucleotides: TGTGCCACCAGCAGAGATCTCACGGATAATGAAAAACTGTTTTTT. This codes for CATSRDLTDNEKLFF.

Concerning this clone: Other DNA sequences in this sample translate to the same CDR3. The chain couples TRBV4-3 to TRBJ2-3; unclear D gene. This CDR3 contains 14 residues. Trimming pared 0 bases from V and 0 bases from J, leaving 4 bases between. Germline CDR1 is LGHNA and CDR2 is YSLEER. The CDR3 loop is CASSQEPSTDTQYF. The CDR3 DNA is TGCGCCAGCAGCCAAGAGCCTAGCACAGATACGCAGTATTTT.

This clone was seen just once. This sequence joins TRBV7-3 and TRBJ2-2; D may be TRBD1 (6 bases). The CDR3 has 16 residues. V lost 2 bases, J lost 3 bases, and 13 bases lay in between. Germline V lookup: CDR1 SGHTA, CDR2 FQGTGA. The CDR3 spells CASSLLGQSDTGELFF. The CDR3 DNA reads as TGTGCCAGCAGCTTACTGGGACAATCGGACACCGGGGAGCTGTTTTTT.

The V gene is TRBV27, the J gene TRBJ2-6; D remains ambiguous. Per germline, CDR1 MNHEY and CDR2 SMNVEV (reference sequence). This CDR3 is 14 amino acids long. V was clipped by 5 bases and J by 4 bases, with 9 bases between them. The CDR3 region has the DNA TGTGCCAGCAGTCACCCCGTGGGGGCCAACGTCCTGACTTTC. It translates to CASSHPVGANVLTF.

The V call is TRBV18, the J call TRBJ1-1, with a tentative D call TRBD1 (5 bases). This CDR3 is built from 16 residues. The V and J ends lost 6 bases and 0 bases respectively, with 17 bases between them. Germline V CDR1 and CDR2: KGHSH, LQKENI. CDR3 sequence reads: CASSPPRTLMNTEAFF. The CDR3 coding sequence is TGTGCCAGCTCTCCCCCGAGGACACTTATGAACACTGAAGCTTTCTTT.

A single count supports this clone. The V call is TRBV4-3, the J call TRBJ1-4, with 11 bases identical to TRBD1. CDR3 size: 16 residues. Looked up from germline, CDR1 is LGHNA and CDR2 is YSLEER. V lost 0 bases and J lost 5; bases outside the gene matches: 2. CDR3 in amino acids: CASSQDWDRGNEKLFF. The CDR3 DNA reads as TGCGCCAGCAGCCAAGATTGGGACAGGGGGAATGAAAAACTGTTTTTT.

The rearrangement uses TRBV13 and TRBJ1-4; the D gene is possibly TRBD1 (5 bases). This CDR3 has 13 residues. Trimming removed 6 bases at V and 6 bases at J, with 11 bases between. Per germline, CDR1 PRHDT and CDR2 FYEKMQ (reference sequence). In nucleotides, the CDR3 is TGTGCCAGCAGTAGGACACCGGATGAAAAACTGTTTTTT. It is translated as CASSRTPDEKLFF. Full variable domain (outside the CDR3, taken from reference TRBV13 and TRBJ1-4): AAGVIQSPRHLIKEKRETATLKCYPIPRHDTVYWYQQGPGQDPQFLISFYEKMQSDKGSIPDRFSAQQFSDYHSELNMSSLELGDSALYFCASSRTPDEKLFFGSGTQLSVL.

This clone turned up a few times. The chain employs TRBV7-2 and TRBJ1-1; D is perhaps TRBD1 (5 bases). V was cut by 2 bases and J by 4 bases, with 11 bases left in between. The germline V gene encodes CDR1 SGHTA and CDR2 FQGNSA. The CDR3 has 14 amino acids. The DNA for the CDR3 is TGTGCCAGCAGCTTACAAGCAGGGACCACTGAAGCTTTCTTT. Protein: CASSLQAGTTEAFF.

The J gene is TRBJ1-1, the V gene TRBV6-5; D is ambiguous. This CDR3 region has 11 residues. V gave up 2 bases and J gave up 3 bases, with 1 base separating them. The germline CDR1 and CDR2 sequences are MNHEY and SVGAGI. CDR3 sequence: CASSYDTEAFF. Here the CDR3 DNA reads TGTGCCAGCAGTTACGACACTGAAGCTTTCTTT.

This rearrangement joins TRBV7-2 to TRBJ2-3, with D perhaps matching TRBD2 (6 bases). CDR1 and CDR2 from the germline V gene are SGHTA and FQGNSA. The CDR3 is made up of 14 amino acids. V shed 6 bases and J shed 3 bases, with 13 bases lying between them. CDR3 loop: CASRLSLATDTQYF. DNA of the CDR3: TGTGCCAGCAGACTATCACTAGCAACAGATACGCAGTATTTT.